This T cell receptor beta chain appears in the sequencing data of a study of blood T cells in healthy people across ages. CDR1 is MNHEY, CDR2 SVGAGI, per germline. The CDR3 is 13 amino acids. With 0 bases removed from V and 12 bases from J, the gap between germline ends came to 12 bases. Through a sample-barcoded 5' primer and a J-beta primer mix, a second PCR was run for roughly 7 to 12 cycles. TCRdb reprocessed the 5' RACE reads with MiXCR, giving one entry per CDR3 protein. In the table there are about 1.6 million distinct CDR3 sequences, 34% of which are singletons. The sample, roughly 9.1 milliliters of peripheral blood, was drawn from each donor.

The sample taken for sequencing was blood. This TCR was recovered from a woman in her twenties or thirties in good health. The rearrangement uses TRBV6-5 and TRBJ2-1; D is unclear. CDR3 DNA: TGTGCCAGCAGTTACTCTTCCTGGTCAGGGCAGTTCTTC. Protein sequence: CASSYSSWSGQFF.